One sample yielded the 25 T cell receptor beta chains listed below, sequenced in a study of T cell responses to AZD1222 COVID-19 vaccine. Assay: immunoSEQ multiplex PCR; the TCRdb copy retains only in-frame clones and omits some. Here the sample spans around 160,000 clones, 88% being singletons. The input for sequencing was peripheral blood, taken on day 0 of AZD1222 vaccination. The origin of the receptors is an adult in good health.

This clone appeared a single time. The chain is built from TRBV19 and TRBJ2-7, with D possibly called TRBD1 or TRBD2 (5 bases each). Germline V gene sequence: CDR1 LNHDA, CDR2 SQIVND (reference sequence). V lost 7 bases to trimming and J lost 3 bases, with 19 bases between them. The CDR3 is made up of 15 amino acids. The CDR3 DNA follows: TGTGCCAGTAACCCCACGGGCCGGGACCTCTACGAGCAGTACTTC. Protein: CASNPTGRDLYEQYF.

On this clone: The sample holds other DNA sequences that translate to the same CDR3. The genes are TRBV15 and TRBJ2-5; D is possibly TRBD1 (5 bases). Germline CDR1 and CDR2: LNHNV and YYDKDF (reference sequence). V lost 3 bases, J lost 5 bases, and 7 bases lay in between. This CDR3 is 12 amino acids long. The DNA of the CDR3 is TGTGCCACCAGCAGGGGGCGGGAGACCCAGTACTTC. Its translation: CATSRGRETQYF. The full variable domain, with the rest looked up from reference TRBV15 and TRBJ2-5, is DAMVIQNPRYQVTQFGKPVTLSCSQTLNHNVMYWYQQKSSQAPKLLFHYYDKDFNNEADTPDNFQSRRPNTSFCFLDIRSPGLGDTAMYLCATSRGRETQYFGPGTRLLVL.

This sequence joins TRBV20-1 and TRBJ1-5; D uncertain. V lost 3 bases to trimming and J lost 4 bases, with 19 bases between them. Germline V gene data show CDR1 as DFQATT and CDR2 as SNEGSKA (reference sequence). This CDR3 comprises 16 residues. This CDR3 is CSASQRTGVLNQPQHF. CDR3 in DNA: TGCAGTGCTAGTCAGCGCACGGGAGTCCTAAATCAGCCCCAGCATTTT.

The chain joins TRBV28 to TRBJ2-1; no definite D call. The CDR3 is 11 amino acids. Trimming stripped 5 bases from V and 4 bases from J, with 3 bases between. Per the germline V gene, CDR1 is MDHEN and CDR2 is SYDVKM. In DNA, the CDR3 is TGTGCCAGCAGTCCATACAATGAGCAGTTCTTC. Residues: CASSPYNEQFF.

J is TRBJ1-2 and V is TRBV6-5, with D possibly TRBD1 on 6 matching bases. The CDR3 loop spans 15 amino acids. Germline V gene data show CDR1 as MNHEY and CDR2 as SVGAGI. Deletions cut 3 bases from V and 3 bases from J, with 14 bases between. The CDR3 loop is CASSYSGAGDYGYTF. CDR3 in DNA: TGTGCCAGCAGTTATTCGGGGGCCGGAGACTATGGCTACACCTTC.

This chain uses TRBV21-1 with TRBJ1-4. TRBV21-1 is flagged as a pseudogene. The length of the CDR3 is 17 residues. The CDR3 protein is CASSYPSSVAMLEKLFF. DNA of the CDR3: TGTGCCAGCAGCTACCCTTCCTCGGTGGCCATGCTTGAAAAACTGTTTTTT.

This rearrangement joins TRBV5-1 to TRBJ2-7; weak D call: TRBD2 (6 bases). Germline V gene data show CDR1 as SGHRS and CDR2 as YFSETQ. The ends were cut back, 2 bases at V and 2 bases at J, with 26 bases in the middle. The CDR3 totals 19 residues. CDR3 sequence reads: CASSFSPINRRGSAYEQYF. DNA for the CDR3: TGCGCCAGCAGCTTTAGTCCCATAAATCGGAGGGGATCGGCCTACGAGCAGTACTTC.

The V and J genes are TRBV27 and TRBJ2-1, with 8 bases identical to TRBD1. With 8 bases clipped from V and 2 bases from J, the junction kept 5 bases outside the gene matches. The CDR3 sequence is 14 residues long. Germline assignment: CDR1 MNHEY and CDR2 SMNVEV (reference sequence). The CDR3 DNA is TGTGCCAGCCGCCGGACAGGGACCTACAATGAGCAGTTCTTC. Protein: CASRRTGTYNEQFF.

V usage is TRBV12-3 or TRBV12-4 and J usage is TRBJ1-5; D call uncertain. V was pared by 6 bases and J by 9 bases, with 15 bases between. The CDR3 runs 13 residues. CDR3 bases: TGTGCCAGCAGCCCGAAGGTCCGCCTGCCCCAGCATTTT. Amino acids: CASSPKVRLPQHF.

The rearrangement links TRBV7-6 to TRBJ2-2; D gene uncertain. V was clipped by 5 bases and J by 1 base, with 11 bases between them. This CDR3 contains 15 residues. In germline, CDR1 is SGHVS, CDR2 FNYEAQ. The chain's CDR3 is CASSVTVGNTGELFF. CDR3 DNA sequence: TGTGCCAGCAGCGTGACGGTGGGGAACACCGGGGAGCTGTTTTTT.

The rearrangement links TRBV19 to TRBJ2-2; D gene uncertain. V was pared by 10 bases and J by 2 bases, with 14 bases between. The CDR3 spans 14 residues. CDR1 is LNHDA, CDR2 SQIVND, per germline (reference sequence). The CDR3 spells CATKVLLNTGELFF. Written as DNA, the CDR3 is TGTGCCACCAAAGTTCTTCTTAACACCGGGGAGCTGTTTTTT.

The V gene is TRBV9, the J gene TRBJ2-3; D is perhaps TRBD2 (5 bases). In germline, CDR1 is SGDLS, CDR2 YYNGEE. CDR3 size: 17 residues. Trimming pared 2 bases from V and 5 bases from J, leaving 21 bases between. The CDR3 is CASSVGITRISLDTQYF. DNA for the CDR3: TGTGCCAGCAGCGTCGGAATAACTAGAATTTCCCTAGATACGCAGTATTTT.

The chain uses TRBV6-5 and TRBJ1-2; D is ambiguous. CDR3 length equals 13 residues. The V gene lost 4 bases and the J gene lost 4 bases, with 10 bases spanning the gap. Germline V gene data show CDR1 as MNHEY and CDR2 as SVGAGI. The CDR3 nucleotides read TGTGCCAGCAGTTCCCACCTGGCCTATGGCTACACCTTC. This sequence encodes CASSSHLAYGYTF.

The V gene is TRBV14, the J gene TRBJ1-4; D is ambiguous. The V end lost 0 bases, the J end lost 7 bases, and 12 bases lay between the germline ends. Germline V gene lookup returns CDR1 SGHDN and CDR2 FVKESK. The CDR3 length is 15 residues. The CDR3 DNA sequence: TGTGCCAGCAGCCAAGATCTGGGGAGCGGTGAAAAACTGTTTTTT. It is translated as CASSQDLGSGEKLFF. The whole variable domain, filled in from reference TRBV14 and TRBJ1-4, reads EAGVTQFPSHSVIEKGQTVTLRCDPISGHDNLYWYRRVMGKEIKFLLHFVKESKQDESGMPNNRFLAERTGGTYSTLKVQPAELEDSGVYFCASSQDLGSGEKLFFGSGTQLSVL.

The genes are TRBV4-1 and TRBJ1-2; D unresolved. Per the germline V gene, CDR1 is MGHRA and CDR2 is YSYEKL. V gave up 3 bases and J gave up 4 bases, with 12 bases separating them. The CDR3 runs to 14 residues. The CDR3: CASSHYKGGYGYTF. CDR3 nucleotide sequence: TGCGCCAGCAGCCATTATAAAGGTGGCTATGGCTACACCTTC.

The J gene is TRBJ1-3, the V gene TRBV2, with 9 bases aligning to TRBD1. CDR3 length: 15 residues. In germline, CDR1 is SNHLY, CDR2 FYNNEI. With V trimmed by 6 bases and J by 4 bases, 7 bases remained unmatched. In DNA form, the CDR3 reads TGTGCCAGCAGGATACAGGGGGCGCCCGGAAACACCATATATTTT. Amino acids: CASRIQGAPGNTIYF.

The CDR3 sequence is CASSLGMGTHSTDTQYF. The CDR3 coding sequence is TGTGCCAGCAGCTTAGGCATGGGGACTCATAGCACAGATACGCAGTATTTT. V usage is TRBV11-2 and J usage is TRBJ2-3; D may be TRBD2 (6 bases). The CDR3 has 17 residues. Trimming took 1 base from V and 0 from J, leaving 14 bases between them. The germline V gene encodes CDR1 SGHAT and CDR2 FQNNGV.

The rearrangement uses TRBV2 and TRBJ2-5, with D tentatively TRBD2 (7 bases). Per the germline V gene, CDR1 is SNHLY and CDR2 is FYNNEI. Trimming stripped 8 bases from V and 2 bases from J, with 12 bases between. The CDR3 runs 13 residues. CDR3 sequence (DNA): TGTGCCAGCGTCCGGGGGGCTCAAGAGACCCAGTACTTC. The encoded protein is CASVRGAQETQYF.

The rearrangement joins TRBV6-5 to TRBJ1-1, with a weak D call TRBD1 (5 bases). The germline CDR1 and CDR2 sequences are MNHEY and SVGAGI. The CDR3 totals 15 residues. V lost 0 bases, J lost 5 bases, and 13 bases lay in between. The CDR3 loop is CASSYSRDRGTEAFF. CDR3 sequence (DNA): TGTGCCAGCAGTTACTCGAGGGACCGGGGAACTGAAGCTTTCTTT.

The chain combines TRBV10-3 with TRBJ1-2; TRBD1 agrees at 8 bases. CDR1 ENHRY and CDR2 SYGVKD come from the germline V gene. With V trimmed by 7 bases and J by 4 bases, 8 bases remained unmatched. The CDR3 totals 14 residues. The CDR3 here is CAINPTGDSYGYTF. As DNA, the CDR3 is TGTGCCATCAATCCGACAGGGGACTCCTATGGCTACACCTTC.

The CDR3 DNA is TGCGCCAGCAGTCAATCCGGGACTAGCGGGGGGGCCTCTAAGAGGACCCAGTACTTC. Translated: CASSQSGTSGGASKRTQYF. The rearrangement uses TRBV23-1 and TRBJ2-5; 16 bases align to TRBD2. TRBV23-1 is designated an ORF whose function remains uncertain. The junction had 11 bases not matched to a gene; V was cut back by 0 bases and J by 7 bases. The CDR3 contains 19 residues.

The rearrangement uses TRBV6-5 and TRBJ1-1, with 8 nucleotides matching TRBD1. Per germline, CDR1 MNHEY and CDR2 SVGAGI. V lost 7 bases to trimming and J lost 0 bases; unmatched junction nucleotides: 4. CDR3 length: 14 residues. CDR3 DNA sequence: TGTGCCAGCAACATGGACAGGGTGAACACTGAAGCTTTCTTT. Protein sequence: CASNMDRVNTEAFF.

The CDR3 coding sequence is TGTGCCAGCAGCTTAATAATGGGGAATGGTGGCTACACCTTC. Protein product: CASSLIMGNGGYTF. The chain employs TRBV7-2 and TRBJ1-2; no clear D gene. V was shortened by 2 bases and J by 7 bases, with 14 bases between the two germline ends. Germline V gene lookup returns CDR1 SGHTA and CDR2 FQGNSA. The CDR3 is made up of 14 amino acids.

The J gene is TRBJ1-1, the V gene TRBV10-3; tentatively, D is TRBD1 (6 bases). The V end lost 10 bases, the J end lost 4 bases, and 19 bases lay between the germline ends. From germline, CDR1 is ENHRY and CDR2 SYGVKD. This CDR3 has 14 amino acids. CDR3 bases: TGTGCCACCGAGGTCCGGGGGGCAGGCACTGAAGCTTTCTTT. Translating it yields CATEVRGAGTEAFF.

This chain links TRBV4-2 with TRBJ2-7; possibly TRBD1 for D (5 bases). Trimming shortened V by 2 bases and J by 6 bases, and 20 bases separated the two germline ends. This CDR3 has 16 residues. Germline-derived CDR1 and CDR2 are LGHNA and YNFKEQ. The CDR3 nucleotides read TGTGCCAGCAGCCAAAATCCTAGGTCCCAGGGCCTCGAGCAGTACTTC. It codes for CASSQNPRSQGLEQYF.